This T cell receptor (beta chain) was profiled in a study of T cells in Graves' hyperthyroidism and ophthalmopathy (dated by TCRdb to between 2018 and 2020). Turning to the overall study: Peripheral blood samples were taken at the time of initial diagnosis, prior to any treatment. TCR V-J signatures able to tell the groups apart were searched for in a discovery cohort of 95 to 100 patients, of whom roughly 42 had Graves' ophthalmopathy and about 55 had stable Graves' hyperthyroidism. Prospective prediction of ophthalmopathy was tested in an independent validation cohort of 18 to 20 hyperthyroidism patients and 15 to 17 patients who later progressed to ophthalmopathy. The 75 to 100 discovery patients were divided at random into training and test sets in a 7:3 ratio. The study also compared thyroid tissue and blood T-cell repertoires from several Graves' hyperthyroidism patients. Once sampling was done, hyperthyroidism patients were given methimazole at a starting dose of 30 mg daily, whereas ophthalmopathy patients were given high-dose intravenous methylprednisolone. TCR Vbeta CDR3 sequencing of 135 peripheral blood samples (more than 40 ophthalmopathy, some 75 hyperthyroidism and around 17 progressor patients) is reported in the paper. Overall study results and their limits: A model built on a 13 V-J signature distinguished ophthalmopathy from stable hyperthyroidism, reaching about 88% sensitivity and 81.08% specificity in cross-validation and 80%/75% in testing. No statistical method was used to fix the sample size in advance, and group allocation was not hidden from the investigators. In validation, the model predicted progression to ophthalmopathy with approximately 69% sensitivity and approximately 74% specificity, a median of about 6 months before onset. Most expanded thyroid clonotypes (frequency above 0.001) were also found in blood, which suggests that blood repertoires may mirror thyroid immune responses.

V is cut by 2 bases and J by 5 bases, and the space between the germline ends is 12 bases. Spanning cysteine to phenylalanine, the CDR3 consists of 13 amino acids. Left in the record is the CDR3 DNA by itself, 39 bases read in frame from the first base. Based on the germline V gene, the CDR1 and CDR2 sequences are SQVTM and ANQGSEA. This clonotype occurred many times. Which antigen it targets is not known. No qualities accompany the bases; no much larger clone lies one base away. The TCR beta CDR3 regions were amplified from the RNA transcripts. For the first round of RT-PCR on the TCR CDR3, the HTBI primer set was used together with the Qiagen OneStep RT-PCR kit. Libraries were constructed in a second round of multiplex PCR, after which size selection and purification were performed. Paired-end sequencing of the libraries was performed with 100 bp reads on an Illumina HiSeq2000. The authors' pipeline ran thus. SOAPnuke was used to process the raw data, removing reads that contained adapters or uncalled bases, had a mean Phred below 15, or lacked an exact match to the constant primer or identifier. COPE v1.2.5 was used to merge high-quality paired reads, and clonotypes were defined as unique nucleotide sequences. MiTCR v1.1 was used to align clonotypes to the IMGT TRBV, TRBD and TRBJ reference segments. The analysis was restricted to V-J combinations with a frequency above 0.0001, which together covered over 99% of the repertoires. A TCS score was defined as the ratio of F50 (clonal expansion) to E x V (chaos), with BLOSUM62-based TCRdist applied between CDR3 peptides within each V-J. Welch's t-statistics and random forest reduced approximately 520 V-J features to around 14, which were used in a naive Bayes classifier (R e1071). Clones were called with MiXCR by TCRdb after fastp trimmed the public reads at Q25, and only in-frame beta chains were retained. All rows with the same CDR3 protein become a single entry with the most common DNA and genes. TCRdb, not the authors, supplied the V and J calls. The sample table holds fewer than 900,000 distinct CDR3 sequences, of which under 20% were seen once. 15% to 20% of the sample lies in the top ten.

Hyperthyroidism patients were newly diagnosed, had a disease duration of under 2 months, and were aged 18 to 65 years. Exclusion was applied to patients with uncontrolled infections, other autoimmune diseases, pregnancy or lactation. Diagnoses were based on clinical symptoms, serum thyroxine and TRAb, thyroid ultrasound and orbital computed tomography. Blood from progressor patients was drawn when they were first diagnosed with hyperthyroidism, before any ophthalmopathy symptoms appeared. PBMCs were separated from approximately 9.9 ml of fresh peripheral blood using Ficoll-Paque density gradient centrifugation. Progressor patients were initially diagnosed with Graves' hyperthyroidism and developed ophthalmopathy during follow-up. Trizol reagent was used to extract total RNA, and RNA quality was then checked on an Agilent 2100 Bioanalyzer.

Sequencing was carried out using blood. The chain was built from TRBV29-1 and TRBJ2-5; a weak D assignment points to TRBD2 (5 bases agree). The TCR comes from a woman aged 50 to 60 with Graves' hyperthyroidism that later progressed to Graves' ophthalmopathy. The sequence in DNA is TGCAGCGTTGAATCGGCCGGGGAGGAGACCCAGTACTTC. It is translated as CSVESAGEETQYF. The entire variable domain, with the stretches around the CDR3 drawn from the reference TRBV29-1 and TRBJ2-5 proteins, is SAVISQKPSRDICQRGTSLTIQCQVDSQVTMMFWYRQQPGQSLTLIATANQGSEATYESGFVIDKFPISRPNLTFSTLTVSNMSPEDSSIYLCSVESAGEETQYFGPGTRLLVL.